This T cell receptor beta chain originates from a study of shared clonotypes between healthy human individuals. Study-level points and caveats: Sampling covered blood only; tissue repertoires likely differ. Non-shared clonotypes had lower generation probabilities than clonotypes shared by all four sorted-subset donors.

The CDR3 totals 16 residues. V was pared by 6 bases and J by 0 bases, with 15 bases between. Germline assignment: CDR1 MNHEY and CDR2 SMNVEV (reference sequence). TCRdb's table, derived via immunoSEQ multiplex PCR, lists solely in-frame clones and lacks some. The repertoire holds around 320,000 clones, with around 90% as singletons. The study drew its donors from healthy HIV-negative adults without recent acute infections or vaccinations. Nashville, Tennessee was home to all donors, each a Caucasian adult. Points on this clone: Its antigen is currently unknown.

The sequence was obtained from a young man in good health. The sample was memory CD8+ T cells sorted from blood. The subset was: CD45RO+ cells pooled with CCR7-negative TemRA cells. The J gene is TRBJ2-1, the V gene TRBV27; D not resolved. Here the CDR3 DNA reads TGTGCCAGCAGCTCGATTGGGGTTCACTCCTACAATGAGCAGTTCTTC. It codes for CASSSIGVHSYNEQFF.